Described below is a single TCR beta chain sequence and its context. This entry is derived from a study of blood T cell repertoires in COVID-19. Study information: Sites across the United States, Italy and Spain contributed samples from acute and convalescent COVID-19. PBMCs, B-cell-depleted T cells, or T cells provided the cDNA or gDNA that made up the material.

Germline V gene data show CDR1 as GTSNPN and CDR2 as SVGIG (reference sequence). Unmatched junction bases numbered 3, after V lost 6 bases and J lost 0 bases. This CDR3 has 13 residues. The authors' processing: Amplification of reference gene primers was used by the study to estimate nucleated cell counts. Sequencing was performed with immunoSEQ multiplex PCR; in TCRdb, only in-frame clones are kept and a portion is missing. V and J calls and clone size come straight from that table; D and trimming were deduced from the DNA. The sample carries around 130,000 clones, roughly 84% recorded once. The chain has TRBV30 and TRBJ2-3, with 7 positions matching TRBD1. The sequenced sample consisted of peripheral blood. The receptor was isolated from a man under 40 with COVID-19, enrolled during active disease. CDR3 bases: TGTGCCTGTTGGGACAGCAGCACAGATACGCAGTATTTT. This gives the protein CACWDSSTDTQYF.